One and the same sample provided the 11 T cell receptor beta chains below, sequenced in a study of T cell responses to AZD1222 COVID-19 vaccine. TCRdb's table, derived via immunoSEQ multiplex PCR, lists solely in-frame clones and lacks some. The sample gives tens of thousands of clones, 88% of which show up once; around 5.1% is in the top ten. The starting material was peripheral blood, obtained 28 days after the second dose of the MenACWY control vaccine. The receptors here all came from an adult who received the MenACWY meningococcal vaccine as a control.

The CDR3 DNA reads as TGCGCCAGCAGCTTGACAGGGCGAGACTATGGCTACACCTTC. This translates into CASSLTGRDYGYTF. The chain joins TRBV5-1 to TRBJ1-2, with D perhaps matching TRBD1 (6 bases). The CDR3 spans 14 residues. Trimming shortened V by 1 base and J by 3 bases, and 10 bases separated the two germline ends. The germline V gene encodes CDR1 SGHRS and CDR2 YFSETQ.

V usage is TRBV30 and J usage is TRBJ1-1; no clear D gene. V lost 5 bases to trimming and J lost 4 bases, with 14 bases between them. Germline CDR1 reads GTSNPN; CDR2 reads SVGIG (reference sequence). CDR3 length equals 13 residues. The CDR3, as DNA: TGTGCCTGGTGTAGAGGCCTGGGCACTGAAGCTTTCTTT. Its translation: CAWCRGLGTEAFF. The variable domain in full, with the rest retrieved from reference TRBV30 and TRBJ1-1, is SQTIHQWPATLVQPVGSPLSLECTVEGTSNPNLYWYRQAAGRGLQLLFYSVGIGQISSEVPQNLSASRPQDRQFILSSKKLLLSDSGFYLCAWCRGLGTEAFFGQGTRLTVV.

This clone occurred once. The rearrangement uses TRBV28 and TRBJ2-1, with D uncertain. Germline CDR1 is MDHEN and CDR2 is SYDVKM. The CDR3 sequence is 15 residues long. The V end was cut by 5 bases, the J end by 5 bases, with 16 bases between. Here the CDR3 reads CASSPHPVAHNEQFF. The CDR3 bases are TGTGCCAGCAGTCCCCACCCGGTGGCCCACAATGAGCAGTTCTTC.

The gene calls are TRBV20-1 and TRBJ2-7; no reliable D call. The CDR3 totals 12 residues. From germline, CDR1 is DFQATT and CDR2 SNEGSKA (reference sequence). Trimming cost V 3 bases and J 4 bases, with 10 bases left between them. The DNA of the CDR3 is TGCAGTGCTAGTGCTGGAACTTACGAGCAGTACTTC. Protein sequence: CSASAGTYEQYF.

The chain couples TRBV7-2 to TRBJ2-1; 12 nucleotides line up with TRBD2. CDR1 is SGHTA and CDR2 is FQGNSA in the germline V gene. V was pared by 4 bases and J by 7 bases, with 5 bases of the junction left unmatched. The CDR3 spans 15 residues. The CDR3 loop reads CASSSSGGAGNEQFF. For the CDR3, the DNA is TGTGCCAGCAGCTCTAGCGGGGGGGCAGGAAATGAGCAGTTCTTC.

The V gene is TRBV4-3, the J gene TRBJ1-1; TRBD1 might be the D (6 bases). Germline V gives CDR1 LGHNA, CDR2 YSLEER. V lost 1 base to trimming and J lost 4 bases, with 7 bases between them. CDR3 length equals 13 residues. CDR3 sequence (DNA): TGCGCCAGCAGCCAAGTACAGGGCACTGAAGCTTTCTTT. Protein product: CASSQVQGTEAFF.

The CDR3 DNA reads TGTGCCTGGAGTGAGGACTCGACTGAAGCTTTCTTT. This encodes CAWSEDSTEAFF. V gene TRBV30 combines with J gene TRBJ1-1; unclear D gene. V lost 1 base to trimming and J lost 5 bases, with 8 bases between them. This CDR3 region has 12 residues. Germline V gene lookup returns CDR1 GTSNPN and CDR2 SVGIG (reference sequence).

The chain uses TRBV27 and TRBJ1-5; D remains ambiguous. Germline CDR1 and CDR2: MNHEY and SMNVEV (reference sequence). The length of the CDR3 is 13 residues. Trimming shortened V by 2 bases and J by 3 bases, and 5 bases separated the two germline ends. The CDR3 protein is CASSLTVNQPQHF. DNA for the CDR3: TGTGCCAGCAGTTTAACCGTCAATCAGCCCCAGCATTTT.

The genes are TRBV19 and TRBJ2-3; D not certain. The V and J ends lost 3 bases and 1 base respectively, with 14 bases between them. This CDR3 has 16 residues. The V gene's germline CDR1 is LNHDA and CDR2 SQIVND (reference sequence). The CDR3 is CASSIGQSSGTDTQYF. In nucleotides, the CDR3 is TGTGCCAGTAGTATCGGGCAGTCCTCTGGCACAGATACGCAGTATTTT. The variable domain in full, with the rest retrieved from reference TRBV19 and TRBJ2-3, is DGGITQSPKYLFRKEGQNVTLSCEQNLNHDAMYWYRQDPGQGLRLIYYSQIVNDFQKGDIAEGYSVSREKKESFPLTVTSAQKNPTAFYLCASSIGQSSGTDTQYFGPGTRLTVL.

CDR3 residues: CASRLAALTDTQYF. The CDR3 region has the DNA TGTGCCAGCCGACTAGCGGCACTCACAGATACGCAGTATTTT. This chain links TRBV6-5 with TRBJ2-3; 9 bases agree with TRBD2. V dropped 8 bases and J dropped 2; count of bases not matched to a gene: 5. The CDR3 extends over 14 amino acids. The germline V gene encodes CDR1 MNHEY and CDR2 SVGAGI.

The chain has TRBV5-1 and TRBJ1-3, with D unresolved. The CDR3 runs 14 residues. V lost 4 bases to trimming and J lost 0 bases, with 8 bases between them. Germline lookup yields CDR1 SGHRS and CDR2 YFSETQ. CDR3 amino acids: CASSQDPSGNTIYF. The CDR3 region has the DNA TGCGCCAGCAGCCAAGACCCCTCTGGAAACACCATATATTTT. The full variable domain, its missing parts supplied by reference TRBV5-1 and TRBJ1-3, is KAGVTQTPRYLIKTRGQQVTLSCSPISGHRSVSWYQQTPGQGLQFLFEYFSETQRNKGNFPGRFSGRQFSNSRSEMNVSTLELGDSALYLCASSQDPSGNTIYFGEGSWLTVV.